This paragraph reports one TCR beta chain. The antigen remains unidentified. The PCR had 60 Vbeta and 13 Jbeta primers. Some clones are missing from TCRdb's copy, which holds only in-frame ones; the method was immunoSEQ multiplex PCR. This table holds about 93,000 clones, 70% to 85% found once. This sample stems from a study of cytomegalovirus exposure and HLA in healthy donors. Findings and limits, study-wide: In a later analysis, specific HLA alleles were associated with more than 15,000 TCR beta sequences at a 0.05 false discovery rate. Fewer N-insertions (relative to the 666-donor mean) were reportedly seen in an Asian-associated ancestry cluster in a later analysis. No immune exposure information besides CMV serostatus was available. Rare TCR sequences dominated, though some public TCRs recurred in many donors.

V was pared by 5 bases and J by 2 bases, with 5 bases of the junction left unmatched. The germline gives CDR1 SGHRS, CDR2 YFSETQ. CDR3 length equals 14 residues. The TCR comes from a man in his fifties in good health and CMV-seronegative. The chain has TRBV5-1 and TRBJ2-5, with TRBD2 identical over 8 bases. The sequencing input was PBMCs. CDR3 sequence reads: CASSGAGAQETQYF. The CDR3 region has the DNA TGCGCCAGCAGTGGAGCGGGGGCACAAGAGACCCAGTACTTC.